These 17 T cell receptor beta chains came from one sample sequenced in a study of shared clonotypes between healthy human individuals. Naive CD8 cells were CD45RO-negative, positively selected for CCR7, excluding terminally differentiated effector memory CD45RA+ cells. The protocol was immunoSEQ multiplex PCR, while the TCRdb copy is restricted to in-frame clones and leaves out a portion. The sample gives hundreds of thousands of clones, 80% to 95% of which show up once; 24% is in the top ten. Sequences were obtained from naive CD8+ T cells sorted from blood. Source of these receptors: a man aged 25 to 45 in good health.

The chain uses TRBV9 and TRBJ2-3; 9 bases match TRBD2. With V trimmed by 0 bases and J by 6 bases, 8 bases remained unmatched. This CDR3 is built from 16 residues. Germline CDR1 and CDR2: SGDLS and YYNGEE. DNA of the CDR3: TGTGCCAGCAGCGTAGGGGTAGCGGGAGCTATGGATACGCAGTATTTT. Its translation is CASSVGVAGAMDTQYF.

This sequence joins TRBV5-5 and TRBJ2-3, with D maybe TRBD2 (5 bases). This CDR3 region has 15 residues. Trimming shortened V by 0 bases and J by 3 bases, and 11 bases separated the two germline ends. Germline loops: CDR1 SGHKS, CDR2 YYEKEE (reference sequence). CDR3 region: CASSLVDGGTDTQYF. The CDR3 nucleotides are TGTGCCAGCAGCTTGGTGGACGGAGGTACAGATACGCAGTATTTT. Supplemented by reference TRBV5-5 and TRBJ2-3, the full variable domain reads DAGVTQSPTHLIKTRGQQVTLRCSPISGHKSVSWYQQVLGQGPQFIFQYYEKEERGRGNFPDRFSARQFPNYSSELNVNALLLGDSALYLCASSLVDGGTDTQYFGPGTRLTVL.

The rearrangement joins TRBV5-8 to TRBJ2-1, with D perhaps TRBD2 (5 bases). CDR1 is SGHTS, CDR2 YDEGEE, per germline. The CDR3 length is 16 residues. V was clipped by 2 bases and J by 6 bases, with 18 bases between them. This chain's CDR3 is CASSFRGAERANEQFF. The CDR3 nucleotides are TGTGCCAGCAGCTTTAGAGGCGCCGAGAGGGCCAATGAGCAGTTCTTC.

The chain carries TRBV9 and TRBJ2-7; 7 positions match TRBD2. The V segment lost 0 bases and the J segment 0 bases; nucleotides outside the gene matches: 6. The CDR3 sequence is 16 residues long. Germline assignment: CDR1 SGDLS and CDR2 YYNGEE. The CDR3 spells CASSVDLQRGSYEQYF. The CDR3 nucleotides are TGTGCCAGCAGCGTAGACCTCCAGCGGGGCTCCTACGAGCAGTACTTC.

With regard to this clone: Other DNA sequences in this specimen translate into the identical CDR3. This chain links TRBV2 with TRBJ2-7, with TRBD1 identical over 7 bases. The CDR3 runs to 14 residues. Per the germline V gene, CDR1 is SNHLY and CDR2 is FYNNEI. Unmatched junction bases numbered 4, after V lost 2 bases and J lost 3 bases. CDR3 protein: CASSERTGVYEQYF. In DNA, the CDR3 is TGTGCCAGCAGTGAAAGGACAGGCGTCTACGAGCAGTACTTC.

The rearrangement links TRBV2 to TRBJ1-4; D unclear. V was shortened by 2 bases and J by 1 base, with 11 bases between the two germline ends. This CDR3 contains 16 residues. Germline V CDR1 and CDR2: SNHLY, FYNNEI. This CDR3 reads CASSEFRTGTNEKLFF. The CDR3 DNA reads as TGTGCCAGCAGTGAATTTCGGACGGGAACTAATGAAAAACTGTTTTTT.

V is TRBV4-1 and J is TRBJ1-1; D is unclear. The germline V gene has CDR1 MGHRA and CDR2 YSYEKL. CDR3 length equals 13 residues. Trimming removed 3 bases from V and 5 bases from J, with 10 bases in between. CDR3 bases: TGCGCCAGCAGCCACCGGTCGCTAACTGAAGCTTTCTTT. This encodes CASSHRSLTEAFF.

J is TRBJ2-1 and V is TRBV7-8; no reliable D call. Germline CDR1 reads SGHVS; CDR2 reads FQNEAQ. The germline V and J ends were trimmed by 1 base and 4 bases, with 11 bases remaining between them. This CDR3 contains 15 residues. This chain's CDR3 is CASSLGATNYNEQFF. The CDR3 DNA reads TGTGCCAGCAGCTTAGGCGCGACAAATTACAATGAGCAGTTCTTC.

Only a few counts were recorded for this clone. The J gene is TRBJ2-7, the V gene TRBV10-3, with D perhaps TRBD1 (6 bases). Germline V CDR1 and CDR2: ENHRY, SYGVKD. The CDR3 consists of 13 residues. Trimming pared 4 bases from V and 3 bases from J, leaving 10 bases between. The CDR3 spells CAISVGGDYEQYF. The CDR3, as DNA: TGTGCCATCAGTGTAGGGGGTGACTACGAGCAGTACTTC.

This chain links TRBV6-5 with TRBJ1-5, with a weak D call TRBD1 (6 bases). The CDR3 is made up of 13 amino acids. V lost 6 bases, J lost 8 bases, and 14 bases lay in between. The germline CDR1 and CDR2 sequences are MNHEY and SVGAGI. CDR3 sequence (DNA): TGTGCCAGCAGCCTCCTTAGGGGGGAGCCCCAGCATTTT. Protein: CASSLLRGEPQHF.

The V gene is TRBV2, the J gene TRBJ2-1; tentatively, D is TRBD1 (7 bases). This CDR3 has 15 residues. CDR1 is SNHLY and CDR2 is FYNNEI in the germline V gene. Trimming took off 6 bases at V and 2 bases at J, with 14 bases between the two ends. The CDR3 spells CASRGGQYTYNEQFF. CDR3 in DNA: TGTGCCAGCAGGGGGGGACAGTACACCTACAATGAGCAGTTCTTC.

V is TRBV7-2 and J is TRBJ2-7; D possibly corresponds to TRBD2 (6 bases). V was trimmed by 2 bases and J by 2 bases, leaving 13 bases between them. CDR3 length: 15 amino acids. Germline V gene data show CDR1 as SGHTA and CDR2 as FQGNSA. CDR3 amino acids: CASSLYPSVTYEQYF. The CDR3 coding sequence is TGTGCCAGCAGCTTATATCCTAGCGTAACCTACGAGCAGTACTTC.

CDR3 in DNA: TGTGCCAGCAGCCAATCACAGGAGTTCTACAATGAGCAGTTCTTC. It translates to CASSQSQEFYNEQFF. The V and J genes are TRBV14 and TRBJ2-1; maybe TRBD1 (5 bases). The CDR3 extends over 15 amino acids. Trimming removed 2 bases at V and 3 bases at J, with 11 bases between. CDR1 is SGHDN, CDR2 FVKESK, per germline.

V usage is TRBV27 and J usage is TRBJ2-4, with D maybe TRBD1 (5 bases). Looked up from germline, CDR1 is MNHEY and CDR2 is SMNVEV (reference sequence). The germline V and J ends were trimmed by 5 bases and 0 bases, with 14 bases remaining between them. The length of the CDR3 is 16 residues. CDR3 nucleotides: TGTGCCAGCAGTCCTCAGGGATGGGGAGCCAAAAACATTCAGTACTTC. Its protein is CASSPQGWGAKNIQYF.

As for this clone: Other nucleotide sequences in the sample specify the same CDR3. The chain uses TRBV19 and TRBJ2-2, with no clear D. There are 14 residues in the CDR3. The germline gives CDR1 LNHDA, CDR2 SQIVND (reference sequence). V lost 3 bases and J 2 bases, leaving 7 bases between the germline ends. CDR3 sequence reads: CASSMGLNTGELFF. The CDR3 DNA is TGTGCCAGTAGTATGGGCCTTAACACCGGGGAGCTGTTTTTT.

This chain links TRBV7-9 with TRBJ2-7, with 7 bases fitting TRBD2. The CDR3 sequence is 13 residues long. V was clipped by 6 bases and J by 1 base; unmatched bases: 3. Germline CDR1 is SEHNR and CDR2 is FQNEAQ (reference sequence). The CDR3 spells CASSPAGSYEQYF. CDR3 bases: TGTGCCAGCAGTCCAGCGGGGTCCTACGAGCAGTACTTC.

The chain joins TRBV9 to TRBJ2-7, with a weak D call TRBD1 (6 bases). The CDR3 sequence is 13 residues long. Germline V lookup: CDR1 SGDLS, CDR2 YYNGEE. Trimming removed 1 base at V and 6 bases at J, with 11 bases between. In DNA, the CDR3 is TGTGCCAGCAGCGTACAGGGGTTCTCCGAGCAGTACTTC. This translates into CASSVQGFSEQYF.